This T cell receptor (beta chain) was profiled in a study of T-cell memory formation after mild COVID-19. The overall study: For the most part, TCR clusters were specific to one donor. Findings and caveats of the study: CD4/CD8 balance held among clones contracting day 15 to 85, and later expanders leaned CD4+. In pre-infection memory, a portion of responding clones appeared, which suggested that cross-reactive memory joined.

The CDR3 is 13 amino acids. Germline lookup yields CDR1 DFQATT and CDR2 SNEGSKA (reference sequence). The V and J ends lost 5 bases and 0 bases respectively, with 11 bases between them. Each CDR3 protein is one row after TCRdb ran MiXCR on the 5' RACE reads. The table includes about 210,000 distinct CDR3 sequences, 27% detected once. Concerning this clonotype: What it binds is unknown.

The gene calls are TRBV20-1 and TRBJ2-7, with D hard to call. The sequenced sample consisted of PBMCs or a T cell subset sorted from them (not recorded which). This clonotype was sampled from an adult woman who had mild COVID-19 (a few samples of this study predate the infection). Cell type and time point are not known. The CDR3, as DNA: TGCAGTGCTGCAGTCGTCTACTCCTACGAGCAGTACTTC. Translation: CSAAVVYSYEQYF.